The entry below describes one T cell receptor (beta chain). From germline, CDR1 is SEHNR and CDR2 FQNEAQ (reference sequence). Trimming at V came to 0 bases and at J to 5 bases, leaving 5 bases not matched to a gene. This CDR3 region has 15 residues. Cohort allocation depended upon clinical history that participants reported. The data derive from a study of blood T cell repertoires in COVID-19. Authors' data handling: How many nucleated cells were present was estimated from reference gene primer amplification. Measured with immunoSEQ multiplex PCR; TCRdb has only the in-frame clones, and not every one. V and J calls and clone size are as listed in that table; D and trimming were resolved from the DNA. Altogether 150,000 to 200,000 clones are present, roughly 80% being singletons, with the ten largest covering 5.6%.

This TCR came from a woman aged 40 to 50 with acute COVID-19. Sequencing used PBMCs or T cells enriched from blood (not recorded which). The chain links TRBV7-9 to TRBJ2-5; TRBD1 agrees at 8 bases. CDR3 amino acids: CASSLALTGDETQYF. The DNA for the CDR3 is TGTGCCAGCAGCTTAGCACTGACAGGGGATGAGACCCAGTACTTC.